This record covers a single TCR beta chain. TCRdb itself ran the reads through MiXCR, one entry per CDR3 protein. The sample gives around 450,000 distinct CDR3 sequences, approximately 33% of which show up once; about 13% is in the top ten. This sample stems from a study of T cell repertoires in cytomegalovirus infection. Overall study: Indications of both CMV infection and matching HLA type were provided by public TCR beta signatures.

Unmatched junction bases numbered 2, after V lost 6 bases and J lost 0 bases. Germline CDR1 is KGHDR and CDR2 is SFDVKD. This CDR3 has 14 amino acids. The sequence derives from a human donor in good health (CMV status not recorded). Some clones in this sample may be carry-over from other donors' samples. The genes are TRBV24-1 and TRBJ1-1, with TRBD1 identical over 8 bases. Sequenced input: PBMCs. Written as DNA, the CDR3 is TGTGCCACCAGTCCAGGGGGCCTGAACACTGAAGCTTTCTTT. Translated: CATSPGGLNTEAFF.